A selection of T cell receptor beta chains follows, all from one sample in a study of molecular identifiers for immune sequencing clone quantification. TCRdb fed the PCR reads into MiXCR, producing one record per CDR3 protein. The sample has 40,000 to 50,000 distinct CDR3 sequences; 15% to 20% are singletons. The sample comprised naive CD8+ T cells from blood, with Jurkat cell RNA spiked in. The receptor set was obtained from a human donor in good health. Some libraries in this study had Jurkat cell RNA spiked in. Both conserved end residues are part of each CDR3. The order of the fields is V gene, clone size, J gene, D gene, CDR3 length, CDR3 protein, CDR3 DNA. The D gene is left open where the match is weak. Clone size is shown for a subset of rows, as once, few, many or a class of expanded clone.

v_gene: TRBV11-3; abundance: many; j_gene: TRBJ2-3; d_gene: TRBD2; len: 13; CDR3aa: CASSQGLADTQYF; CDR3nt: TGTGCCAGCAGCCAAGGACTAGCAGATACGCAGTATTTT
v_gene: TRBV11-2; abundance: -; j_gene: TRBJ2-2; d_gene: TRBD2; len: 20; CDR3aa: CASSLGLAGDLGANTGEPFF; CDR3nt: TGTGCCAGCAGCCTCGGACTAGCGGGAGATCTTGGGGCGAACACCGGGGAGCCGTTTTTT
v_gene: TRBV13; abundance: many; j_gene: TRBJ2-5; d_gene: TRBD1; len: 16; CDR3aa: CAGSSAGQGFGETQYF; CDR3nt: TGTGCCGGCAGCTCCGCGGGACAGGGTTTCGGGGAGACCCAGTACTTC
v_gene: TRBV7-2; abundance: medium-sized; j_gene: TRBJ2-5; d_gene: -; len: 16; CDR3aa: CASSDLRPELDETQYF; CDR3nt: TGTGCCAGCAGCGATCTCCGCCCGGAGTTAGATGAGACCCAGTACTTC
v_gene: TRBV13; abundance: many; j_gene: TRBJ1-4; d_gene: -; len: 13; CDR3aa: CASSDKTTGKLFF; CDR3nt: TGTGCCAGCAGCGACAAAACGACGGGAAAACTGTTTTTT
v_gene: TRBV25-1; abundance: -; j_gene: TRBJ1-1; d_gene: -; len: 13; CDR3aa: CASSDSNVVEAFF; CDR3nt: TGTGCCAGCAGTGATTCCAACGTGGTTGAAGCTTTCTTT
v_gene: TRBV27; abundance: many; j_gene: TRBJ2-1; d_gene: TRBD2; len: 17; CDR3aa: CASSWMAVAGAYNEQFF; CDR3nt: TGTGCCAGCAGTTGGATGGCGGTAGCGGGGGCTTACAATGAGCAGTTCTTC
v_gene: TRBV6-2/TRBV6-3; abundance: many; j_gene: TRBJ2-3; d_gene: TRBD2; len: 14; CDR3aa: CATEGTSLFNTQYF; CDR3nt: TGTGCCACCGAGGGGACTAGCTTGTTCAATACGCAGTATTTT
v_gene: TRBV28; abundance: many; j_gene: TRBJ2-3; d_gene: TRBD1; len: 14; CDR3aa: CASSRDSYTDTQYF; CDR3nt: TGTGCCAGCAGTCGGGACAGTTACACAGATACGCAGTATTTT
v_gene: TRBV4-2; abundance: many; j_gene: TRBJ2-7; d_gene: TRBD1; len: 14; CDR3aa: CASSPRDSSHEQYF; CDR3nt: TGTGCCAGCAGCCCAAGGGACAGTTCCCACGAGCAGTACTTC
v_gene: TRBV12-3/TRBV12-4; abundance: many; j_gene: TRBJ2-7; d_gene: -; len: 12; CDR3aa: CASSATHYEQYF; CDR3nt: TGTGCCAGCAGTGCAACACACTACGAGCAGTACTTC
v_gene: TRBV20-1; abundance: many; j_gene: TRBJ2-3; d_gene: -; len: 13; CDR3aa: CSAWRQITDTQYF; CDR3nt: TGCAGTGCTTGGAGGCAGATCACAGATACGCAGTATTTT
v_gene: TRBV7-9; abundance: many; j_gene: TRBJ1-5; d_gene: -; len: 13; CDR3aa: CASSLGHGQPQHF; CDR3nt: TGTGCCAGCAGCTTGGGTCATGGGCAGCCCCAGCATTTT
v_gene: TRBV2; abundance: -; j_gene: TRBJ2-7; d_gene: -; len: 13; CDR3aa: CARQADTSYEQYF; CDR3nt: TGTGCCAGACAGGCTGACACCTCCTACGAGCAGTACTTC
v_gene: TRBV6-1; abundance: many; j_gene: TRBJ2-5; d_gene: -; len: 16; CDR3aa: CASREFSGGGVETQYF; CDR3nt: TGTGCCAGCAGAGAATTTAGCGGAGGGGGAGTAGAGACCCAGTACTTC
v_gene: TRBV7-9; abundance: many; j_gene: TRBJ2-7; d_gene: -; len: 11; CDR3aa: CASSFGHEQYF; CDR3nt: TGTGCCAGCAGCTTTGGCCACGAGCAGTACTTC
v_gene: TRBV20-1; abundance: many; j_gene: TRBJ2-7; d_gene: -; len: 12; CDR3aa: CSARPLAGEQYF; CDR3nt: TGCAGTGCTAGACCCCTGGCGGGCGAGCAGTACTTC